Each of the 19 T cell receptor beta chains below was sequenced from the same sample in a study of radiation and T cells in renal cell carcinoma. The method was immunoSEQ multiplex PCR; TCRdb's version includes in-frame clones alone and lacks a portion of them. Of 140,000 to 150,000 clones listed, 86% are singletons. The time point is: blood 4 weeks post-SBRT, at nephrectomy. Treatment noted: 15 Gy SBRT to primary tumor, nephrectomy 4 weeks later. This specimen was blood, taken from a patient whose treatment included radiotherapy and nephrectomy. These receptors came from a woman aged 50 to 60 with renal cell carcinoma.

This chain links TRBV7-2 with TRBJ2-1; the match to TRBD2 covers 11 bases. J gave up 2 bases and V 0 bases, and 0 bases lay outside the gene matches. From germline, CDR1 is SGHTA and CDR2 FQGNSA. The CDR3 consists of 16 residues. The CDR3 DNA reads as TGTGCCAGCAGCTTAGCGACTAGCGGGACCTACAATGAGCAGTTCTTC. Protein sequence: CASSLATSGTYNEQFF.

DNA of the CDR3: TGCGCCAGCAGCTTGGCCGTTGGAAGTAATTCACCCCTCCACTTT. Translation: CASSLAVGSNSPLHF. This chain connects TRBV5-1 to TRBJ1-6; no reliable D call. Germline CDR1 and CDR2: SGHRS and YFSETQ. V shed 0 bases and J shed 6 bases, with 10 bases lying between them. There are 15 residues in the CDR3.

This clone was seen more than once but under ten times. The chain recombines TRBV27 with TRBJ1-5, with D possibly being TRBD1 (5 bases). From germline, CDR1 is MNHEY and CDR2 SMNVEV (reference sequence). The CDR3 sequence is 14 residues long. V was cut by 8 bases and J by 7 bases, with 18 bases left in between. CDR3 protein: CASHQEGSRQPQHF. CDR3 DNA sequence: TGTGCCAGCCACCAAGAGGGGTCGAGGCAGCCCCAGCATTTT.

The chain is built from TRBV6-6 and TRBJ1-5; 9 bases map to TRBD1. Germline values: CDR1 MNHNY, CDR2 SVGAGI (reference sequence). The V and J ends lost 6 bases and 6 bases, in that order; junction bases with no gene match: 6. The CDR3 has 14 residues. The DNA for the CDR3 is TGTGCCAGCAGGGGGGGACAGGGCCCTCAGCCCCAGCATTTT. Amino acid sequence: CASRGGQGPQPQHF.

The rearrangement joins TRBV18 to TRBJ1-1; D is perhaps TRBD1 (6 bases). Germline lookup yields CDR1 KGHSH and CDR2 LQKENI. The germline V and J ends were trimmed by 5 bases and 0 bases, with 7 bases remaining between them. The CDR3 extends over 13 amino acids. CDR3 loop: CASSGQMNTEAFF. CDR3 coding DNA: TGTGCCAGCTCAGGACAGATGAACACTGAAGCTTTCTTT.

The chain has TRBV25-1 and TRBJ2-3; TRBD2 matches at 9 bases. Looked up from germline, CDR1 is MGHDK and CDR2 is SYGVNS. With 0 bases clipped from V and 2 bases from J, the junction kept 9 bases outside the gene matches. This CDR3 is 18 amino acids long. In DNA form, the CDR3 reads TGTGCCAGCAGTGAATATTCGGCGGCTAGCGGGGTCACAGATACGCAGTATTTT. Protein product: CASSEYSAASGVTDTQYF.

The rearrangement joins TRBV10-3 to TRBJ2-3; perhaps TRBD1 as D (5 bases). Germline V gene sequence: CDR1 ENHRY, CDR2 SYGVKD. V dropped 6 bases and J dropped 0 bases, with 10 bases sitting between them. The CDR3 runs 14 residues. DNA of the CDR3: TGTGCCATCAGCCGACAGACTAGCACAGATACGCAGTATTTT. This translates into CAISRQTSTDTQYF.

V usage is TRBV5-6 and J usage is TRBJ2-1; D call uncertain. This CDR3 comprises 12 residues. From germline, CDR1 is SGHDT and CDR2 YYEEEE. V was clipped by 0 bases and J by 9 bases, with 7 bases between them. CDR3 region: CASSLDRSEQFF. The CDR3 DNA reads TGTGCCAGCAGCTTGGACAGATCTGAGCAGTTCTTC.

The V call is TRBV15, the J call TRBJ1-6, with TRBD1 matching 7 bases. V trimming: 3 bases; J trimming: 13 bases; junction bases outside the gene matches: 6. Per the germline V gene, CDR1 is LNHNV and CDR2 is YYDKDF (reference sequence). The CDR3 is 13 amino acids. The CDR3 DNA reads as TGTGCCACCAGCAGCGTTACAGGGGCTCCCCTCCACTTT. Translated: CATSSVTGAPLHF.

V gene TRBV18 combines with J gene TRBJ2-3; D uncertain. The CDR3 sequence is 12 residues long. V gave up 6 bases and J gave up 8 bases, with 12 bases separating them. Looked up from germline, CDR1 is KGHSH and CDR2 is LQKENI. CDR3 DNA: TGTGCCAGCTCCCCGGAACAGACTACGCAGTATTTT. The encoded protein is CASSPEQTTQYF.

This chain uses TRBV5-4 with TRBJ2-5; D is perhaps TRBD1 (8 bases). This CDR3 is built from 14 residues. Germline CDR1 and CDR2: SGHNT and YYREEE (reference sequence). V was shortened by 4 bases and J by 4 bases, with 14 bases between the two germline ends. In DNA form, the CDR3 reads TGTGCCAGCAGCGCACAGGGGGGGGGAGAGACCCAGTACTTC. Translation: CASSAQGGGETQYF.

CDR3 amino acids: CASSRGGADGYTF. The CDR3 DNA is TGTGCCAGTTCCCGGGGGGGGGCCGATGGCTACACCTTC. The gene calls are TRBV2 and TRBJ1-2; D is perhaps TRBD1 (6 bases). CDR1 SNHLY and CDR2 FYNNEI come from the germline V gene. CDR3 size: 13 residues. The V end was cut by 9 bases, the J end by 6 bases, with 17 bases between.

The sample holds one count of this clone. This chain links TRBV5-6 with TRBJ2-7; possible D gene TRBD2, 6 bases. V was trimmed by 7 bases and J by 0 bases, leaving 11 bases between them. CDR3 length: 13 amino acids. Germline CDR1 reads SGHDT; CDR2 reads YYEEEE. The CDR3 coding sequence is TGTGCCAGCGGGACTCCTAGCTCCTACGAGCAGTACTTC. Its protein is CASGTPSSYEQYF.

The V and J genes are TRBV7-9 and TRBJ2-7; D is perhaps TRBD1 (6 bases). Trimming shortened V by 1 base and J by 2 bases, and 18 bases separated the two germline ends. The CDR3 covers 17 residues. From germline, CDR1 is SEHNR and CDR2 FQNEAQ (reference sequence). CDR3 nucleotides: TGTGCCAGCAGCTTAGTCTACTTCCGGGACACACCCTACGAGCAGTACTTC. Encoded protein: CASSLVYFRDTPYEQYF.

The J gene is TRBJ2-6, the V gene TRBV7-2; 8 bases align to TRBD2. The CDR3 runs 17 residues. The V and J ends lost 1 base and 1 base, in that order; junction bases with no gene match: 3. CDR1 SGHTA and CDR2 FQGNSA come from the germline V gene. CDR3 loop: CASSLVGGGSGANVLTF. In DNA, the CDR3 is TGTGCCAGCAGCTTAGTAGGCGGGGGGTCTGGGGCCAACGTCCTGACTTTC.

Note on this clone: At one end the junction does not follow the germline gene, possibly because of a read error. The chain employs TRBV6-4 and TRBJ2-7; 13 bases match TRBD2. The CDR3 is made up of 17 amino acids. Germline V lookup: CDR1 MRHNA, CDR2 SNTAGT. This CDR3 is CASSHRTSGSTGYEQYF. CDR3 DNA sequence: TGTGCCAGCAGCCACCGGACTAGCGGGAGTACTGGCTACGAGCAGTACTTT.

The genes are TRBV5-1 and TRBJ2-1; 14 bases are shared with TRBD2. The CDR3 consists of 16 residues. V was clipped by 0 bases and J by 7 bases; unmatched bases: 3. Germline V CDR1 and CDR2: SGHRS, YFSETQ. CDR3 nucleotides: TGCGCCAGCAGCTTGGGGGGGACTAGCGGGAGTAATGAGCAGTTCTTC. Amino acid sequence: CASSLGGTSGSNEQFF.

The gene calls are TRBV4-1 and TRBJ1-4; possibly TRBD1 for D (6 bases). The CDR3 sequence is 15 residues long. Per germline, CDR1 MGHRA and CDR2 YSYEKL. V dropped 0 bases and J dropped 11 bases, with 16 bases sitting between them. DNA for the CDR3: TGCGCCAGCAGCCAAGAGTCGGACAGTTCTATGAAACTGTTTTTT. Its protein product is CASSQESDSSMKLFF.

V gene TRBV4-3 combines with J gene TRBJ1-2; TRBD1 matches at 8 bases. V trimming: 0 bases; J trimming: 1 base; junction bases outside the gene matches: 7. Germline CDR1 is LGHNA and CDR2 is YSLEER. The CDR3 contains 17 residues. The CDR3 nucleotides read TGCGCCAGCAGCCAAGATCAGGGGGCTCTCGTTAACTATGGCTACACCTTC. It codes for CASSQDQGALVNYGYTF.